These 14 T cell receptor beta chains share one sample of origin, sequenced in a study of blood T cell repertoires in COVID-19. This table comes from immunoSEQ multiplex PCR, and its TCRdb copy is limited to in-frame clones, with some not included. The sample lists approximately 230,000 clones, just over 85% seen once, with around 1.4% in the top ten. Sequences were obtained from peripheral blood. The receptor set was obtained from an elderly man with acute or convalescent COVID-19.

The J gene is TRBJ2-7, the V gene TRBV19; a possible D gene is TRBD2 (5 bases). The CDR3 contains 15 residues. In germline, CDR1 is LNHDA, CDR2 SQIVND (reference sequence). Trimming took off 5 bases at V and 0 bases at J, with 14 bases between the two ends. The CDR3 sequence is CASSASFPSSYEQYF. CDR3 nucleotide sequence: TGTGCCAGTAGTGCTAGCTTTCCGAGCTCCTACGAGCAGTACTTC.

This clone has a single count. CDR3 sequence (DNA): TGTGCCAGCAGCGTAGTCAGCGACACTGAAGCTTTCTTT. This sequence encodes CASSVVSDTEAFF. The genes are TRBV9 and TRBJ1-1; D is unclear. The CDR3 runs 13 residues. CDR1 is SGDLS, CDR2 YYNGEE, per germline. The V gene lost 0 bases and the J gene lost 3 bases, with 6 bases spanning the gap.

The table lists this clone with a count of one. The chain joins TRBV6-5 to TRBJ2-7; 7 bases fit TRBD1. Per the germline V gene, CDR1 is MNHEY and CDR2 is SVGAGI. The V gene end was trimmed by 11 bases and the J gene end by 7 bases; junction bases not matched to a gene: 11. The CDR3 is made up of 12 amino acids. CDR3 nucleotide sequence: TGTGCCTCAGAGGGGACAGTGGGGGAGCAGTACTTC. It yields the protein CASEGTVGEQYF.

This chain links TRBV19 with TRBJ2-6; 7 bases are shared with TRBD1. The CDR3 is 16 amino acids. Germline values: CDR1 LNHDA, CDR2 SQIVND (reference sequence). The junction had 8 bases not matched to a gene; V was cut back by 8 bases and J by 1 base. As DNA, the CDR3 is TGTGCCAGTCGACAGGGAAGTAGTTCTGGGGCCAACGTCCTGACTTTC. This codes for CASRQGSSSGANVLTF. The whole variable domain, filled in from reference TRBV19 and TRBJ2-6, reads DGGITQSPKYLFRKEGQNVTLSCEQNLNHDAMYWYRQDPGQGLRLIYYSQIVNDFQKGDIAEGYSVSREKKESFPLTVTSAQKNPTAFYLCASRQGSSSGANVLTFGAGSRLTVL.

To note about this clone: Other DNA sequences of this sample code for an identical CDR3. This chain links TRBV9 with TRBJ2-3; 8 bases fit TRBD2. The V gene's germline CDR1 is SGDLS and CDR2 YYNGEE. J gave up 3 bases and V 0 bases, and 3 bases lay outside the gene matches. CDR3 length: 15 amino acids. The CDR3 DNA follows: TGTGCCAGCAGCGTAGATGCGGGAGGAACAGATACGCAGTATTTT. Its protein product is CASSVDAGGTDTQYF.

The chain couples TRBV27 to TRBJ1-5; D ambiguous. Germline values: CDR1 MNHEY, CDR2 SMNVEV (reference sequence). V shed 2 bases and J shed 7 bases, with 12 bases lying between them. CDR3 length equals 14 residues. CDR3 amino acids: CASSLAVAGQPQHF. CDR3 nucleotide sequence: TGTGCCAGCAGTTTAGCAGTCGCAGGACAGCCCCAGCATTTT.

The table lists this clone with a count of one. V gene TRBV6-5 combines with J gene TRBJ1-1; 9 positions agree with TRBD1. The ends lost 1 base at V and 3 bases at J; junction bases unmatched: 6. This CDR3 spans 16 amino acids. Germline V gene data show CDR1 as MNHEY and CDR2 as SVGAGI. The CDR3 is CASSYLGQGGDTEAFF. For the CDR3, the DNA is TGTGCCAGCAGTTACTTGGGACAGGGAGGGGACACTGAAGCTTTCTTT.

CDR3 DNA: TGTGCCAGCCGTAAACAGGGCCTACTTAACTATGGCTACACCTTC. Translation gives CASRKQGLLNYGYTF. V usage is TRBV2 and J usage is TRBJ1-2, with D perhaps matching TRBD1 (6 bases). CDR3 size: 15 residues. V lost 8 bases to trimming and J lost 1 base, with 17 bases between them. Germline V gives CDR1 SNHLY, CDR2 FYNNEI.

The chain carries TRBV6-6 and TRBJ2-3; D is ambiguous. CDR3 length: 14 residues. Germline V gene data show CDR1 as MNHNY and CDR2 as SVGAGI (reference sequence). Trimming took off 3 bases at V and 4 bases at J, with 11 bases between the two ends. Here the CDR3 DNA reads TGTGCCAGCAGTTATCCCCTAGAGGCAGATACGCAGTATTTT. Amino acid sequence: CASSYPLEADTQYF.

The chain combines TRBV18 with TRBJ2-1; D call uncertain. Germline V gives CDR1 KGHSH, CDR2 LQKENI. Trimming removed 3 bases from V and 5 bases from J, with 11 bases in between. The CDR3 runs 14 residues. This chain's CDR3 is CASSPNSLNNEQFF. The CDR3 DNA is TGTGCCAGCTCACCGAACAGTCTTAACAATGAGCAGTTCTTC.

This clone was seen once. The CDR3 sequence is CASSLVIQETQYF. In nucleotides, the CDR3 is TGTGCCAGCAGCTTAGTTATACAAGAGACCCAGTACTTC. The chain employs TRBV7-6 and TRBJ2-5; D is ambiguous. Trimming left V 1 base short and J 2 bases short, with 5 bases between. The CDR3 totals 13 residues. Looked up from germline, CDR1 is SGHVS and CDR2 is FNYEAQ.

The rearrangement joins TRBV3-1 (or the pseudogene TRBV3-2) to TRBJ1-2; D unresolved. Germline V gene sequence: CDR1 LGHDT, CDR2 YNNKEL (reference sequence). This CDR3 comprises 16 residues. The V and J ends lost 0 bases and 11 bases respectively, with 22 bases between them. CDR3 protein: CASSQERQFLTMRYTF. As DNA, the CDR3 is TGTGCCAGCAGCCAAGAAAGGCAGTTTCTAACTATGAGATACACCTTC.

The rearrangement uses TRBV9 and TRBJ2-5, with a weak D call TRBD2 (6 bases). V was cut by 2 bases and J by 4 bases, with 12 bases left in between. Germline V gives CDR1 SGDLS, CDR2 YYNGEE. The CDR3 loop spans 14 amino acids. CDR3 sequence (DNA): TGTGCCAGCAGCGTCAGAAGCGGGCCAGAGACCCAGTACTTC. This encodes CASSVRSGPETQYF.

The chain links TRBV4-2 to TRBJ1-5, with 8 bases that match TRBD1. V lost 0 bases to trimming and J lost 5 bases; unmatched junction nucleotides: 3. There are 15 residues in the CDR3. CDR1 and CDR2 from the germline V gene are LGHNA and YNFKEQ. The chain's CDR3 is CASSQDQTGDQPQHF. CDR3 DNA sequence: TGTGCCAGCAGCCAAGATCAGACAGGGGATCAGCCCCAGCATTTT.